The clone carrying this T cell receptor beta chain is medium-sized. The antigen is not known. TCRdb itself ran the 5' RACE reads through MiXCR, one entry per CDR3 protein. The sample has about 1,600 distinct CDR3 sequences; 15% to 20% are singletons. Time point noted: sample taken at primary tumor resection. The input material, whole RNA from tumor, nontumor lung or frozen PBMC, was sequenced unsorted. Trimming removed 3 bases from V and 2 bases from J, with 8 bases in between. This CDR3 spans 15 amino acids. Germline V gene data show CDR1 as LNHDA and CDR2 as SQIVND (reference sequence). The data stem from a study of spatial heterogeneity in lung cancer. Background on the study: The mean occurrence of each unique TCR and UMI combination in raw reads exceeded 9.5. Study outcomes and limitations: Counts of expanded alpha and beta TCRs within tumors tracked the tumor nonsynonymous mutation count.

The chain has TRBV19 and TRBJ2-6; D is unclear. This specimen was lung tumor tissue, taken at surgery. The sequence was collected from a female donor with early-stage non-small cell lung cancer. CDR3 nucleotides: TGTGCCAGTAGTATTAGGGCCGCTGGGGCCAACGTCCTGACTTTC. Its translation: CASSIRAAGANVLTF.